The 5 T cell receptor beta chains presented below share a single source sample, sequenced in a study of Graves' ophthalmopathy and Graves' hyperthyroidism. Researchers took RNA transcripts and amplified TCR beta CDR3 regions from them. HTBI primers were employed in first-round RT-PCR, then a second-round multiplex PCR followed. In TCRdb, the multiplex PCR reads were re-called with MiXCR into one record per CDR3 protein. The repertoire includes approximately 500,000 distinct CDR3 sequences, about 15% of them detected once, and over 7.5% sits in the top ten. The sequencing input was blood. The origin of the receptors is a woman in her twenties or thirties with Graves' ophthalmopathy.

As to this clonotype: Because the CDR3 is missing its conserved closing phenylalanine or tryptophan, this is likely a read error. CDR3 bases: TGTGCCAGCAGTTACAGTACTAGACTCACCGGGGAGCTGTTTTAT. This gives the protein CASSYSTRLTGELFY. V usage is TRBV6-2 or TRBV6-3 and J usage is TRBJ2-2; D may be TRBD2 (5 bases). From germline, CDR1 is MNHEY and CDR2 SVGEGT. The CDR3 has 15 residues. V was shortened by 2 bases and J by 4 bases, with 11 bases between the two germline ends.

This clonotype was counted ten times or more. The CDR3 DNA reads as TGTGCCAGCCAAATACCCGACGGGAACTCTGGAAACACCATATATTTT. Its protein product is CASQIPDGNSGNTIYF. The V gene is TRBV27, the J gene TRBJ1-3; unclear D gene. This CDR3 spans 16 amino acids. Germline V gene sequence: CDR1 MNHEY, CDR2 SMNVEV (reference sequence). The germline V and J ends were trimmed by 8 bases and 0 bases, with 17 bases remaining between them.

This clonotype was seen at least ten times. The V gene is TRBV11-2, the J gene TRBJ2-7; 7 bases match TRBD2. V trimming: 1 base; J trimming: 0 bases; junction bases outside the gene matches: 9. The CDR3 has 17 residues. Per germline, CDR1 SGHAT and CDR2 FQNNGV. Written as DNA, the CDR3 is TGTGCCAGCAGCTTAGGAGGGAGCGGGGTTTTCTCCTACGAGCAGTACTTC. Its translation is CASSLGGSGVFSYEQYF. Together with reference TRBV11-2 and TRBJ2-7, the CDR3 gives the full variable domain: EAGVAQSPRYKIIEKRQSVAFWCNPISGHATLYWYQQILGQGPKLLIQFQNNGVVDDSQLPKDRFSAERLKGVDSTLKIQPAKLEDSAVYLCASSLGGSGVFSYEQYFGPGTRLTVT.

The gene calls are TRBV30 and TRBJ2-7; TRBD2 agrees at 10 bases. The germline gives CDR1 GTSNPN, CDR2 SVGIG (reference sequence). J was trimmed by 2 bases and V by 1 base; bases with no gene match: 8. The CDR3 totals 16 residues. The CDR3 region has the DNA TGTGCCTGGAGTGACCCCGGGACTAGCGCCACCTACGAGCAGTACTTC. It specifies CAWSDPGTSATYEQYF. Combining the CDR3 with reference TRBV30 and TRBJ2-7 gives the whole variable domain SQTIHQWPATLVQPVGSPLSLECTVEGTSNPNLYWYRQAAGRGLQLLFYSVGIGQISSEVPQNLSASRPQDRQFILSSKKLLLSDSGFYLCAWSDPGTSATYEQYFGPGTRLTVT.

This chain links TRBV6-2 or TRBV6-3 with TRBJ1-2; TRBD1 agrees at 8 bases. With V trimmed by 0 bases and J by 4 bases, 7 bases remained unmatched. The V gene's germline CDR1 is MNHEY and CDR2 SVGEGT. The length of the CDR3 is 16 residues. This CDR3 reads CASSYSGQGWIYGYTF. The CDR3 DNA reads as TGTGCCAGCAGTTACTCCGGACAGGGCTGGATCTATGGCTACACCTTC.